A selection of T cell receptor beta chains follows, all from one sample in a study of blood T cell repertoires in COVID-19. TCRdb keeps only in-frame clones here, not all; method: immunoSEQ multiplex PCR. The sample includes around 260,000 clones, about 88% seen only once; the top ten take approximately 4.3%. Material: PBMCs or T cells enriched from blood (not recorded which). The receptors here all came from a man between 25 and 39 years old with acute COVID-19. Both conserved end residues are trimmed from each CDR3.

V	J	CDR3
TRBV11-3	TRBJ2-3	ASSLKTGGTDTQY
TRBV30	TRBJ1-6	AFKTGTGVFNSPLH
TRBV3-1/TRBV3-2	TRBJ2-5	ASSQKAGTGIGETQY
TRBV7-9	TRBJ1-5	ASSPWTGDQPQH
TRBV10-1	TRBJ1-5	ASRQGWSNQPQH
TRBV28	TRBJ1-3	ASDRDRGDGNTIY
TRBV13	TRBJ1-6	ASSLDRANSPLH
TRBV18	TRBJ1-5	ASSRQGASQPQH
TRBV6-5	TRBJ1-2	ASSYSTGNLNYGYT
TRBV6-5	TRBJ2-3	ASSDGGRGTQY
TRBV9	TRBJ2-5	ASSATLSGPGTQY
TRBV11-2	TRBJ1-3	ASSLVQGTGGGRNTIY
TRBV6-2/TRBV6-3	TRBJ1-1	ASSDPRGGAF
TRBV5-4	TRBJ2-5	ASSSAGTGETQY
TRBV2	TRBJ1-5	ASSVQGPGVNQPQH
TRBV24-1	TRBJ2-2	ATSDPGQGARTGELF
TRBV7-9	TRBJ1-1	ASRKEGYTEAF
TRBV19	TRBJ1-5	ASSIEMGRNQPQH
TRBV5-1	TRBJ1-1	ASSQDRRAF
TRBV6-5	TRBJ1-4	ASRGGNGEKLF
TRBV7-2	TRBJ2-3	ASSPVWDTQY
TRBV5-1	TRBJ1-5	ASSLFGEAQPQH
TRBV4-1	TRBJ1-5	ASSQAPGGASNQPQH
TRBV10-3	TRBJ2-3	AISKLTGTGSLADTQY
TRBV9	TRBJ2-3	ASSARDMITDTQY
TRBV20-1	TRBJ2-1	SARGTSGATYNEQF
TRBV29-1	TRBJ1-5	SAAGTGGQPQH
TRBV6-2/TRBV6-3	TRBJ2-3	ASSSYYTDTQY
TRBV12-5	TRBJ2-2	ASGLNGGRTGELF
TRBV6-5	TRBJ1-5	ASKPAGASNQPQH
TRBV18	TRBJ2-3	ASSPWDSDSTDTQY
TRBV18	TRBJ1-1	ASSSNRDTEAF
TRBV19	TRBJ2-1	ASSIPAAPHNEQF
TRBV5-1	TRBJ1-1	ASRSNLGAF
TRBV4-1	TRBJ2-2	ASSPDLGGANTGELF